This T cell receptor (beta chain) was identified during a study of T cell responses to AZD1222 COVID-19 vaccine. V was clipped by 5 bases and J by 2 bases, with 12 bases between them. The CDR3 length is 14 residues. Germline-derived CDR1 and CDR2 are MDHEN and SYDVKM. Remarks on this clone: No antigen is known for it.

The repertoire was sequenced with immunoSEQ multiplex PCR; TCRdb's copy has only in-frame clones and lacks some. The repertoire holds under 200,000 clones, with almost 95% as singletons. Findings of the study overall: Two AZD1222 doses significantly raised spike-specific TCR breadth and depth over controls.

The receptor comes from an adult in good health. The V call is TRBV28, the J call TRBJ2-5, with D perhaps matching TRBD2 (6 bases). Here the sequenced sample was peripheral blood, taken on day 0 of AZD1222 vaccination. CDR3 sequence: CASSTTGVQETQYF. CDR3 bases: TGTGCCAGCAGTACAACGGGGGTACAAGAGACCCAGTACTTC. The whole variable domain, remainder taken from reference TRBV28 and TRBJ2-5, is DVKVTQSSRYLVKRTGEKVFLECVQDMDHENMFWYRQDPGLGLRLIYFSYDVKMKEKGDIPEGYSVSREKKERFSLILESASTNQTSMYLCASSTTGVQETQYFGPGTRLLVL.